A few counts support the clone carrying this TCR beta chain. This record belongs to a study of blood T cell repertoires in COVID-19. Study-wide background: The cDNA or gDNA used as material had been derived from T cells, B-cell-depleted T cells, or PBMCs.

Germline CDR1 is SGHAT and CDR2 is FQNNGV. V lost 3 bases and J lost 3; bases outside the gene matches: 2. The CDR3 has 13 residues. Original handling: Researchers report that nucleated cell counts were estimated from reference gene primer amplification. Assay: immunoSEQ multiplex PCR; the TCRdb copy retains only in-frame clones and omits some. V and J calls and clone size come straight from that table; D and trimming were deduced from the DNA. The sample lists more than 85,000 clones, roughly 82% occurring once. The chain uses TRBV11-2 and TRBJ2-7; TRBD2 matches 7 bases. The specimen was peripheral blood. The receptor was derived from a woman aged 80 or over with active or convalescent COVID-19. CDR3 amino acids: CASSFGGSYEQYF. In DNA, the CDR3 is TGTGCCAGCAGCTTTGGCGGGAGCTACGAGCAGTACTTC.